The present TCR beta chain was sequenced within a study of CD8+CD57+ T cells in acquired aplastic anemia. Study in general: Sorted CD4+ and CD8+ cell DNA averaged around 3.5 ug.

Comment on this clonotype: A read error may be the cause here, since a much bigger clone is one base away. The CDR3 end shows no conserved phenylalanine or tryptophan, and so a read error is likely. The DNA is left out, because the CDR3 cannot be placed on it with certainty; the CDR3 is given as TCRdb lists it.

Using genomic DNA as the template, TCR beta VDJ and CDR3 profiling was carried out. From the reads, TCRdb called clonotypes with MiXCR, one entry per CDR3 protein. The data show around 400,000 distinct CDR3 sequences, with roughly 64% seen just once and 4% held by the top ten. Termini included, the CDR3 measures 8 amino acids. The germline V gene encodes CDR1 SGHTA and CDR2 FQGNSA. The specimen sequenced was sorted CD4+, CD8+, or CD8+CD57+ T cells (not recorded which) from PBMCs. The V call is TRBV7-2, the J call TRBJ2-6. This TCR was sampled from a human donor in good health, serving as a control. The CDR3 sequence: CASSSARV.